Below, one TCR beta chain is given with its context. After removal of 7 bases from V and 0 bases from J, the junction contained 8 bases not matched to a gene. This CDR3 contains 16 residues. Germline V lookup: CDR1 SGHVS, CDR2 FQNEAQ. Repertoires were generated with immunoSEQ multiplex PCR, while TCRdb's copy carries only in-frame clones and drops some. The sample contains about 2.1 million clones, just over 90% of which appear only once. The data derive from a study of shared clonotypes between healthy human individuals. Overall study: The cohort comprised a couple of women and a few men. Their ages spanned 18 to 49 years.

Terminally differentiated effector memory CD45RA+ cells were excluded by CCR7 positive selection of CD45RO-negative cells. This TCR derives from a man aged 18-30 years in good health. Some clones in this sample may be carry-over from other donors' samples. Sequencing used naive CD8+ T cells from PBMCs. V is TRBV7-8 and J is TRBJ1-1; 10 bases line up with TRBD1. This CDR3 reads CASIEDRGGMNTEAFF. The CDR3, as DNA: TGTGCCAGCATCGAGGACAGGGGGGGAATGAACACTGAAGCTTTCTTT. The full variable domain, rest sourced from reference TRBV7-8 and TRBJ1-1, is GAGVSQSPRYKVAKRGQDVALRCDPISGHVSLFWYQQALGQGPEFLTYFQNEAQLDKSGLPSDRFFAERPEGSVSTLKIQRTQQEDSAVYLCASIEDRGGMNTEAFFGQGTRLTVV.